The entry below gives a single TCR beta chain sequence along with its context. Data came from immunoSEQ multiplex PCR; TCRdb stores just in-frame clones and leaves some out. The sample contains 150,000 or so clones, 70% to 90% of which appear only once. These data come from a study of T cell responses to AZD1222 COVID-19 vaccine. CDR3 length equals 16 residues. Per germline, CDR1 SGHTA and CDR2 FQGTGA. The V end lost 5 bases, the J end lost 0 bases, and 14 bases lay between the germline ends. V usage is TRBV7-3 and J usage is TRBJ2-1; maybe TRBD1 (5 bases). Here the sequenced sample was peripheral blood, taken on day 0 of MenACWY control vaccination. This TCR was sampled from an adult in good health. The CDR3 sequence: CASSPHTGSSYNEQFF. CDR3 coding DNA: TGTGCCAGCAGCCCTCATACAGGAAGCTCCTACAATGAGCAGTTCTTC. The full variable domain, completed using reference TRBV7-3 and TRBJ2-1, is GAGVSQTPSNKVTEKGKYVELRCDPISGHTALYWYRQSLGQGPEFLIYFQGTGAADDSGLPNDRFFAVRPEGSVSTLKIQRTERGDSAVYLCASSPHTGSSYNEQFFGPGTRLTVL.